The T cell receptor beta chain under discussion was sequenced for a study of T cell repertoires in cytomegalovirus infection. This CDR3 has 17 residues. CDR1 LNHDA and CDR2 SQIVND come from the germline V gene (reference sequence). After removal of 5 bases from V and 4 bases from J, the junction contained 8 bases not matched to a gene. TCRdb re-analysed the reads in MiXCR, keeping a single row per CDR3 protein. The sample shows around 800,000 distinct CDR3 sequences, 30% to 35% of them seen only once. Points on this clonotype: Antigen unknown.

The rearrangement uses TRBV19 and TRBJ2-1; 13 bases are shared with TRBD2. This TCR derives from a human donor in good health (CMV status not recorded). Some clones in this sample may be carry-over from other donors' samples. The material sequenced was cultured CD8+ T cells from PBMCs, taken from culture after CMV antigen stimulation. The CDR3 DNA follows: TGTGCCAGTAGTGCCCGACTAGCGGGGGGCCCGTACAATGAGCAGTTCTTC. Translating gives CASSARLAGGPYNEQFF.